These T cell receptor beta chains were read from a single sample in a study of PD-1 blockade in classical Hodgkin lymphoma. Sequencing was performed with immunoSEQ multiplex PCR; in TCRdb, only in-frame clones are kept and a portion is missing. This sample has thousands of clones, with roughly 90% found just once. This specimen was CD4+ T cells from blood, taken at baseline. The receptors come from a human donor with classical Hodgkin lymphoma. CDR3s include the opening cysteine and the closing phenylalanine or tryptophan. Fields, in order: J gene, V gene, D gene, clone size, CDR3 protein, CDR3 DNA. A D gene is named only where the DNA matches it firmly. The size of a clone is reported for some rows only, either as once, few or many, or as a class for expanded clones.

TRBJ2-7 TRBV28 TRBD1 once CASSLWGQGRNEQYF TGTGCCAGCAGTTTATGGGGACAGGGGAGGAACGAGCAGTACTTC
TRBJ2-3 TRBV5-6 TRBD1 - CASSPLGQATDTQYF TGTGCCAGCAGCCCCCTAGGACAGGCCACAGATACGCAGTATTTT
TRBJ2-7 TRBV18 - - CASSRGSQGLREQYF TGTGCCAGCTCACGAGGATCACAGGGATTGAGAGAGCAGTACTTC
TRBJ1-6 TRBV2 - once CASSEGTRFGSPLHF TGTGCCAGCAGTGAAGGGACACGCTTCGGGTCACCCCTCCACTTT
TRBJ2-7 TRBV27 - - CATARTFTSYEQYF TGTGCCACCGCCCGAACCTTTACCTCCTACGAGCAGTACTTC
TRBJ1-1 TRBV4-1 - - CASSQGQLNTEAFF TGCGCCAGCAGCCAAGGACAGCTGAACACTGAAGCTTTCTTT
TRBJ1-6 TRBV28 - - CASRPAEGPNSPLHF TGTGCCAGCAGGCCCGCGGAGGGTCCCAATTCACCCCTCCACTTT
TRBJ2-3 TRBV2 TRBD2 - CASSGWLGAGGEADTQYF TGTGCCAGCAGTGGGTGGTTGGGAGCGGGGGGCGAGGCAGATACGCAGTATTTT
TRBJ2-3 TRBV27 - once CASSFGPVGNTQYF TGTGCCAGCAGTTTCGGACCCGTAGGGAATACGCAGTATTTT
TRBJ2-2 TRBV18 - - CASSLGTNTGELFF TGTGCCAGCTCACTTGGGACGAACACCGGGGAGCTGTTTTTT
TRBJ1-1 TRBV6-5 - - CASSYSGGLAEAFF TGTGCCAGCAGTTACTCGGGGGGTTTGGCTGAAGCTTTCTTT
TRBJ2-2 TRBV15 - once CATSRDKKLGQVWGTGEPFF TGTGCCACCAGCAGAGATAAGAAGTTGGGGCAGGTGTGGGGCACCGGGGAGCCGTTTTTT
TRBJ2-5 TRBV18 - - CASSPLVGETQYF TGTGCCAGCTCACCACTGGTCGGAGAGACCCAGTACTTC
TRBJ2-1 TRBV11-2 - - CASSLTGYGEQFF TGTGCCAGCAGCTTAACAGGGTATGGTGAGCAGTTCTTC
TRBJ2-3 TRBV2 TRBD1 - CAGGTGDGTDTQYF TGTGCCGGGGGGACAGGGGATGGCACAGATACGCAGTATTTT
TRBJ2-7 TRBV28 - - CASSLTSSEQYF TGTGCCAGCAGTTTAACTAGCAGTGAGCAGTACTTC
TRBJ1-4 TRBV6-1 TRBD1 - CASSEVTGTGGGKLFF TGTGCCAGCAGTGAGGTTACCGGGACAGGGGGCGGAAAACTGTTTTTT
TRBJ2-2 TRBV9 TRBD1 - CASSPWTGPGTGELFF TGTGCCAGCAGCCCCTGGACAGGGCCGGGCACCGGGGAGCTGTTTTTT
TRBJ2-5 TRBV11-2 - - CASSSWGDRETQYF TGTGCCAGCAGCTCGTGGGGTGACAGGGAGACCCAGTACTTC
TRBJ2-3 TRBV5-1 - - CASSLGAISTDTQYF TGCGCCAGCAGCTTGGGGGCAATCAGCACAGATACGCAGTATTTT
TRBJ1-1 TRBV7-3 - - CASSLMGGALNTEAFF TGTGCCAGCAGCTTAATGGGAGGGGCTCTGAACACTGAAGCTTTCTTT
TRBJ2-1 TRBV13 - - CASSRTPDWIYNEQFF TGTGCCAGCAGCCGTACCCCGGACTGGATCTACAATGAGCAGTTCTTC
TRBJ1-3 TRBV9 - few CASSVGAGAGNTIYF TGTGCCAGCAGCGTAGGGGCAGGGGCTGGAAACACCATATATTTT
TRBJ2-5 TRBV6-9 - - CATLTRGFVQSPVETQYF TGTGCCACCTTAACAAGAGGGTTTGTCCAATCACCGGTGGAGACCCAGTACTTC
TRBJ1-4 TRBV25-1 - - CASSLGRPTNEKLFF TGTGCCAGCAGTTTAGGGAGACCAACTAATGAAAAACTGTTTTTT
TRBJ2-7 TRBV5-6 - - CASSLGFGSYEQYF TGTGCCAGCAGCTTGGGTTTCGGATCCTACGAGCAGTACTTC
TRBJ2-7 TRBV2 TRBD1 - CASSERPGQGSYEQYF TGTGCCAGCAGTGAACGGCCCGGACAGGGCTCCTACGAGCAGTACTTC
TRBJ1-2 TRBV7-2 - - CASSPQGGLPPGYTF TGTGCCAGCAGCCCCCAAGGGGGGCTCCCGCCCGGCTACACCTTC
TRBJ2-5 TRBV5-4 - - CASSLGATSQQETQYF TGTGCCAGCAGCTTGGGGGCCACCTCTCAACAGGAGACCCAGTACTTC
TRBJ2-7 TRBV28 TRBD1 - CASSQGTESSYEQYF TGTGCCAGCAGTCAAGGGACAGAAAGCTCCTACGAGCAGTACTTC
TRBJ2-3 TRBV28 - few CASSLSRERYF TGTGCCAGCAGTTTGTCCAGGGAGCGGTATTTT
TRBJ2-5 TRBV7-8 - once CASSLWTVMIQETQYF TGTGCCAGCAGCCTTTGGACAGTGATGATCCAAGAGACCCAGTACTTC
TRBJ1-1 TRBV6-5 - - CASSYRVNTEAFF TGTGCCAGCAGTTACAGGGTGAACACTGAAGCTTTCTTT
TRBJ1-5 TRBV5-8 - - CASSLMGHLSNQPQHF TGTGCCAGCAGCTTGATGGGACACCTTAGCAATCAGCCCCAGCATTTT
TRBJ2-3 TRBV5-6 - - CASSWRWTDTQYF TGTGCCAGCAGCTGGCGGTGGACAGATACGCAGTATTTT
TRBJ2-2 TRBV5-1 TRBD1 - CASSLGMGTVNTGELFF TGCGCCAGCAGCTTGGGGATGGGGACAGTCAACACCGGGGAGCTGTTTTTT
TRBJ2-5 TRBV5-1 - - CASSLVVQETQYF TGCGCCAGCAGCTTGGTTGTCCAAGAGACCCAGTACTTC
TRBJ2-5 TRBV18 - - CASSPAMAGQETQYF TGTGCCAGCTCACCTGCGATGGCGGGACAAGAGACCCAGTACTTC
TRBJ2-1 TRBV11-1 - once CASSQGGAGSYNEQFF TGTGCCAGCAGCCAAGGGGGAGCGGGCTCCTACAATGAGCAGTTCTTC
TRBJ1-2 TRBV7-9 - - CANSLGSGANYGYTF TGTGCCAACAGCTTAGGTTCAGGAGCTAACTATGGCTACACCTTC
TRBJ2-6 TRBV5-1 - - CASSFPNPTGANVLTF TGCGCCAGCAGCTTTCCCAACCCCACTGGGGCCAACGTCCTGACTTTC
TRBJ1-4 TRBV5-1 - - CASSLSPDGYEKLFF TGCGCCAGCAGCTTGAGTCCAGATGGGTATGAAAAACTGTTTTTT
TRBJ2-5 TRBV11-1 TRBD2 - CASRTRLAGVYETQYF TGTGCCAGCAGAACCAGACTAGCGGGAGTGTATGAGACCCAGTACTTC
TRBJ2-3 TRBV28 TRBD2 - CASRSGGDRFTQYF TGTGCCAGTCGTAGCGGGGGGGATCGGTTTACGCAGTATTTT
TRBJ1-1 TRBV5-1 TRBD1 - CASSLVPGGWTEAFF TGCGCCAGCAGCTTGGTTCCAGGGGGGTGGACTGAAGCTTTCTTT
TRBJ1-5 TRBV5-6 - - CASSFRRHSNQPQHF TGTGCCAGCAGCTTTCGACGGCATAGCAATCAGCCCCAGCATTTT
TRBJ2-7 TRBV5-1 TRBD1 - CASSHWTGGLSYEQYF TGCGCCAGCAGCCATTGGACAGGGGGCCTCTCCTACGAGCAGTACTTC
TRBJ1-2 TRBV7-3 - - CASSLGPGEEANYGYTF TGTGCCAGCAGCCTGGGTCCCGGAGAGGAAGCTAACTATGGCTACACCTTC
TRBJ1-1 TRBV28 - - CASTPGWETEAFF TGTGCCAGCACCCCAGGGTGGGAAACTGAAGCTTTCTTT
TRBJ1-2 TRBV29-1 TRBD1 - CSVVGTGDPSNYGYTF TGCAGCGTTGTGGGGACAGGGGACCCGTCTAACTATGGCTACACCTTC
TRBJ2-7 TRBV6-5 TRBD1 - CASSYAGQATYEQYF TGTGCCAGCAGTTACGCCGGACAGGCGACCTACGAGCAGTACTTC
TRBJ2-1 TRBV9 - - CASRPDQYNEQFF TGTGCCAGCAGACCCGACCAGTACAATGAGCAGTTCTTC
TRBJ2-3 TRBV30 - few CAWSAPDTQYF TGTGCCTGGAGTGCCCCAGATACGCAGTATTTT
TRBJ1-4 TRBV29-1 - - CSVVYLRRGTEKLFF TGCAGCGTTGTCTATTTGCGGCGGGGAACGGAAAAACTGTTTTTT
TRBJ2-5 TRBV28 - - CASSFVTGFQETQYF TGTGCCAGCAGTTTCGTGACAGGATTCCAAGAGACCCAGTACTTC